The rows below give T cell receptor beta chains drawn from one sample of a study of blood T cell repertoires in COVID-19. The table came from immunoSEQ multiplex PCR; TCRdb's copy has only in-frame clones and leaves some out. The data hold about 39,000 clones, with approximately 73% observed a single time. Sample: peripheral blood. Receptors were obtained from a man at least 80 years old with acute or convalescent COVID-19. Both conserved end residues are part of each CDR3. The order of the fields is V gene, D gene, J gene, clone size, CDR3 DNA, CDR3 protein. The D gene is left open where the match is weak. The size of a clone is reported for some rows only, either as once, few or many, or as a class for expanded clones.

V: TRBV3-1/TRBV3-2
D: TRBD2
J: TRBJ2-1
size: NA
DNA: TGTGCCAGCAGCCAAGCGCTAGCGGGAGTTAAAAATGAGCAGTTCTTC
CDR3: CASSQALAGVKNEQFF

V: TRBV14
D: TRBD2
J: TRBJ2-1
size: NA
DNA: TGTGCCAGCAGCCACCTAGCGGGAAGGAATGAGCAGTTCTTC
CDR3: CASSHLAGRNEQFF

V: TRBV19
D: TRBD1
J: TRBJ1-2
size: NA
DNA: TGTGCCAGTAGTATGAGGACAGGGGACGGCTACACCTTC
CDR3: CASSMRTGDGYTF

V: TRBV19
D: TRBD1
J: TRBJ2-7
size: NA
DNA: TGTGCCTCACGACAGGGTCCCGAGCAGTACTTC
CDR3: CASRQGPEQYF

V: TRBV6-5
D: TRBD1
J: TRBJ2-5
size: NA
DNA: TGTGCCACCCGGTCAGGGACAGGGGAAGGAGAGACCCAGTACTTC
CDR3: CATRSGTGEGETQYF

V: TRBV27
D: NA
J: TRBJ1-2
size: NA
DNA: TGTGCCAGCAGTTTAAGTGGGGCCCCCTCCGGCTACACCTTC
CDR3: CASSLSGAPSGYTF

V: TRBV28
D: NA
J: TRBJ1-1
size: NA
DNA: TGTGCCAGCCTTCCAAAAGGGGTAAACACTGAAGCTTTCTTT
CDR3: CASLPKGVNTEAFF

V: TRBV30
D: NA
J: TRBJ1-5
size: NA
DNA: TGTGCCTGCGGGAGGGAGAACCGGCCCCAGCATTTT
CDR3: CACGRENRPQHF

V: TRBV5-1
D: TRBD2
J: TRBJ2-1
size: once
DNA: TGCGCCAGCAGCCCTGGACTAGCGGGGGGGGATGAGCAGTTCTTC
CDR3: CASSPGLAGGDEQFF

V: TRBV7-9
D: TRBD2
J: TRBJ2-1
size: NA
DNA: TGTGCCAGCAGCCTTTCGACTAGCGGGGCAAGGGGTGAGCAGTTCTTC
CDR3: CASSLSTSGARGEQFF

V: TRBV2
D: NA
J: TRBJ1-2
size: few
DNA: TGTGCCAGCAGTGGAGACAGCCTTGGCTACACCTTC
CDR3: CASSGDSLGYTF

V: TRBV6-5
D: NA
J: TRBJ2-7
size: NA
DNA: TGTGCCAGCAGTTACGAGGGAGGCGAGCAGTACTTC
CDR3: CASSYEGGEQYF

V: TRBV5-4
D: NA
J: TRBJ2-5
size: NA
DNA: TGTGCCAGCAGTCAGGAGGCGCGGGGCCCAGAGACCCAGTACTTC
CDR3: CASSQEARGPETQYF

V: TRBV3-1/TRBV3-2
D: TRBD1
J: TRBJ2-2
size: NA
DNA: TGTGCCAGCAGCCAAGTAACAGGGGCCGGGGAGCTGTTTTTT
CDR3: CASSQVTGAGELFF

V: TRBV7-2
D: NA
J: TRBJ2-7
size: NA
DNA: TGTGCCAGCAGAATGAGAACCTCCTACGAGCAGTACTTC
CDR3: CASRMRTSYEQYF

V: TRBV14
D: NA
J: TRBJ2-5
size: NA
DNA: TGTGCCAGCAGCCAAGGCAGGCCAACCATCGAGTACCAAGAGACCCAGTACTTC
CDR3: CASSQGRPTIEYQETQYF

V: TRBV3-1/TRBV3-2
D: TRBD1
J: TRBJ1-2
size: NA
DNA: TGTGCCAGCAGCCAAGTTTCAGGGGGGAACTATGGCTACACCTTC
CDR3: CASSQVSGGNYGYTF

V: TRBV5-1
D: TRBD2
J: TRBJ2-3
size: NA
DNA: TGCGCCAGCAGCCTAGGATCTAGCGGGATGTGGGATACGCAGTATTTT
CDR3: CASSLGSSGMWDTQYF

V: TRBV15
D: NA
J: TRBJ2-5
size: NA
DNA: TGTGCCACCAGCTTCCGACAGGTCGGGCAAGAGACCCAGTACTTC
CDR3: CATSFRQVGQETQYF

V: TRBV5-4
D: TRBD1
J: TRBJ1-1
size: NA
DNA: TGTGCCAGCAGCTTTTCAGGGGGTGACACTGAAGCTTTCTTT
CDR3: CASSFSGGDTEAFF

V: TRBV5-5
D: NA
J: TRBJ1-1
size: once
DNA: TGTGCCAGCAGCTTGGACCGAGCGAACACTGAAGCTTTCTTT
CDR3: CASSLDRANTEAFF

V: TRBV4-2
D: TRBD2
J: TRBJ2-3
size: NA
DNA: TGTGCCAGCAGCCAAGACGGGGCGGGAGGCACAGATACGCAGTATTTT
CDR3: CASSQDGAGGTDTQYF

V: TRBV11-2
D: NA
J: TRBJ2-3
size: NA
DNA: TGTGCCAGCAGCGGGGGCAGCAGCACAGATACGCAGTATTTT
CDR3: CASSGGSSTDTQYF

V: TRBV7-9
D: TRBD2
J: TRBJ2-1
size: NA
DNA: TGTGCCAGCAGCCGAGGACTAGCGGGTATTTACAATGAGCAGTTCTTC
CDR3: CASSRGLAGIYNEQFF

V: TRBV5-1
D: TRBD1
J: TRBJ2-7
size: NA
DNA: TGCGCCAGCAGCCCGGGTGGGACAGGGGTTAGCGAGCAGTACTTC
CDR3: CASSPGGTGVSEQYF

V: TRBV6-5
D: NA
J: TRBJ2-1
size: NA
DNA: TGTGCCAGCACCCTCCACTCCAATGAGCAGTTCTTC
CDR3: CASTLHSNEQFF

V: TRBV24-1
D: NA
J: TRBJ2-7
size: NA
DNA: TGTGCCACCGGCACCTCTCTAGGCCAGCAGTACTTC
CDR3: CATGTSLGQQYF

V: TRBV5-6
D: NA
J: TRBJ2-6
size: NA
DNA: TGTGCCAGCAGCCGGATGGGGAGTCTGGACGGGGCCAACGTCCTGACTTTC
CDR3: CASSRMGSLDGANVLTF

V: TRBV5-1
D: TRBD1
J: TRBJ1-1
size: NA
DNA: TGCGCCAGCAGCTTCCGACAGGGCGGAGTGAACACTGAAGCTTTCTTT
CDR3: CASSFRQGGVNTEAFF

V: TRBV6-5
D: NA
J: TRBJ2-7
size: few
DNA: TGTGCCAGCAGAGGGGGCGAGCAGTACTTC
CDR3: CASRGGEQYF

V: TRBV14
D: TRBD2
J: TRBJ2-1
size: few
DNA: TGTGCCAGCAGCCTTACGCGGGGGGGCTGGGATGAGCAGTTCTTC
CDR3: CASSLTRGGWDEQFF